A selection of T cell receptor beta chains follows, all from one sample in a study of cytomegalovirus exposure and HLA in healthy donors. The method was immunoSEQ multiplex PCR; TCRdb's version includes in-frame clones alone and lacks a portion of them. Its table lists under 130,000 clones. Material: PBMCs. Receptors were obtained from a man aged 35-49 years in good health and CMV-seronegative. Both conserved end residues are part of each CDR3.

TRBJ2-5 TRBV5-4 CASSPAAGGLQETQYF
TRBJ2-3 TRBV19 CASSGYGQAKDTQYF
TRBJ1-5 TRBV2 CASSVAGAADNQPQHF
TRBJ2-2 TRBV7-8 CASSLKTWRERTGELFF
TRBJ2-6 TRBV7-6 CASGLGAGFLSGANVLTF
TRBJ1-2 TRBV6-1 CARKETGGDGYTF
TRBJ2-7 TRBV9 CASSGVPGRPYEQYF
TRBJ2-7 TRBV2 CASSETLAGGSYEQYF
TRBJ2-2 TRBV28 CASSLPAGNTGELFF
TRBJ2-5 TRBV5-4 CASSRTGQPETQYF
TRBJ1-2 TRBV19 CASRTGGGYGYTF
TRBJ2-5 TRBV29-1 CSARTSGGETQYF
TRBJ2-5 TRBV4-3 CASSQEGTGEQETQYF
TRBJ2-5 TRBV7-2 CASSLLPDRAGETQYF
TRBJ2-1 TRBV5-4 CASSISGRARNEQFF
TRBJ1-6 TRBV6-6 CASSTETGYNSPLHF
TRBJ2-2 TRBV11-2 CASSLGLTNTGELFF
TRBJ2-1 TRBV19 CASSTPGQGSSFRNEQFF
- TRBV6-1 CASTRLAGGTYEQYF
TRBJ1-2 TRBV20-1 CSAREGGGYTF